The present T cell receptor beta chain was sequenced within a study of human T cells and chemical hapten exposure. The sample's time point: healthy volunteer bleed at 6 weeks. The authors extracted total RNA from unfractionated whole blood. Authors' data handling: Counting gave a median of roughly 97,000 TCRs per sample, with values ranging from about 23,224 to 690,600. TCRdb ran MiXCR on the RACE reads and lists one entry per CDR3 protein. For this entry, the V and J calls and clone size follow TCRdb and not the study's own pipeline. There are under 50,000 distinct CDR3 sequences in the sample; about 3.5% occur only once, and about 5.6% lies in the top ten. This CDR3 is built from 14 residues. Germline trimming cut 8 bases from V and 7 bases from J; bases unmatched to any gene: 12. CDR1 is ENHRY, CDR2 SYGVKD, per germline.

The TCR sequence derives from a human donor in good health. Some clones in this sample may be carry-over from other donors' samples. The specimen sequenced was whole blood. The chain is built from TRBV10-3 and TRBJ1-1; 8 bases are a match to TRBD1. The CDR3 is CAIGRGQANREAFF. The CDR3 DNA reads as TGTGCCATCGGGAGGGGACAGGCAAATCGTGAAGCTTTCTTT.